One and the same sample provided the 8 T cell receptor beta chains below, sequenced in a study of T cells in Graves' hyperthyroidism and ophthalmopathy. TCR beta CDR3 sequences were amplified from RNA transcripts. Primed by the HTBI set, a first-round RT-PCR was run on the TCR CDR3. TCRdb re-called the multiplex PCR reads with MiXCR, one entry per CDR3 protein. Of about 640,000 distinct CDR3 sequences listed, about 20% are singletons. The sequenced sample was blood. These receptors were collected from a man aged 25 to 45 with Graves' ophthalmopathy.

This clonotype came up many times. The J gene is TRBJ1-5, the V gene TRBV5-1; a possible D gene is TRBD1 (5 bases). The CDR3 loop spans 17 amino acids. In germline, CDR1 is SGHRS, CDR2 YFSETQ. With 4 bases removed from V and 0 bases from J, the gap between germline ends came to 17 bases. The chain's CDR3 is CASSPGTTSGSNQPQHF. The CDR3 nucleotides read TGCGCCAGCAGCCCCGGGACCACGAGCGGTAGCAATCAGCCCCAGCATTTT.

This chain uses TRBV6-2 or TRBV6-3 with TRBJ2-3; 9 nucleotides match TRBD2. Looked up from germline, CDR1 is MNHEY and CDR2 is SVGEGT. V lost 5 bases to trimming and J lost 2 bases; unmatched junction nucleotides: 11. The CDR3 contains 17 residues. DNA for the CDR3: TGTGCCAGCAGTGGGCTACTGACTAGCGGATACACAGATACGCAGTATTTT. Residues: CASSGLLTSGYTDTQYF.

V is TRBV27 and J is TRBJ2-7; 7 nucleotides align to TRBD1. This CDR3 comprises 13 residues. The V gene's germline CDR1 is MNHEY and CDR2 SMNVEV (reference sequence). The V segment lost 5 bases and the J segment 6 bases; nucleotides outside the gene matches: 7. CDR3 region: CASSNRGGVEQYF. The CDR3 bases are TGTGCCAGCAGTAACAGGGGCGGAGTCGAGCAGTACTTC.

In this sample, this clonotype turned up a few times. The gene calls are TRBV5-4 and TRBJ2-5, with no clear D. The CDR3 has 15 amino acids. V was shortened by 0 bases and J by 9 bases, with 18 bases between the two germline ends. Looked up from germline, CDR1 is SGHNT and CDR2 is YYREEE (reference sequence). The CDR3 reads CASSLDLANAGAQYF. The CDR3 DNA follows: TGTGCCAGCAGCTTGGATTTGGCAAACGCTGGGGCCCAGTACTTC.

The genes are TRBV6-9 and TRBJ2-1; D gene unclear. Looked up from germline, CDR1 is MNHGY and CDR2 is SVAAGI. The CDR3 has 14 residues. Trimming pared 3 bases from V and 3 bases from J, leaving 9 bases between. For the CDR3, the DNA is TGTGCCAGCAGTTACGAGGTGGACTACAATGAGCAGTTCTTC. Protein: CASSYEVDYNEQFF.

This clonotype was counted between two and nine times. The rearrangement links TRBV27 to TRBJ1-1; D is ambiguous. Per germline, CDR1 MNHEY and CDR2 SMNVEV (reference sequence). Trimming left V 2 bases short and J 5 bases short, with 9 bases between. This CDR3 comprises 13 residues. CDR3 DNA sequence: TGTGCCAGCAGTTTAAGGCAGGCGACTGAAGCTTTCTTT. Translation gives CASSLRQATEAFF.

The genes are TRBV9 and TRBJ2-7; D is unresolved. This CDR3 has 11 amino acids. Trimming took off 3 bases at V and 6 bases at J, with 7 bases between the two ends. CDR1 is SGDLS and CDR2 is YYNGEE in the germline V gene. The CDR3 DNA follows: TGTGCCAGCAGCGGAATGTCCGAGCAGTACTTC. Translated, it gives CASSGMSEQYF.

The sample holds many counts of this clonotype. The rearrangement links TRBV2 to TRBJ2-3, with TRBD1 identical over 8 bases. Losses at the gene ends were 5 bases for V and 2 bases for J; bases not matched to a gene: 6. The CDR3 length is 15 residues. CDR1 is SNHLY and CDR2 is FYNNEI in the germline V gene. Here the CDR3 DNA reads TGTGCCAGCAGTTTCGACAGGGGTAACACAGATACGCAGTATTTT. It is translated as CASSFDRGNTDTQYF.